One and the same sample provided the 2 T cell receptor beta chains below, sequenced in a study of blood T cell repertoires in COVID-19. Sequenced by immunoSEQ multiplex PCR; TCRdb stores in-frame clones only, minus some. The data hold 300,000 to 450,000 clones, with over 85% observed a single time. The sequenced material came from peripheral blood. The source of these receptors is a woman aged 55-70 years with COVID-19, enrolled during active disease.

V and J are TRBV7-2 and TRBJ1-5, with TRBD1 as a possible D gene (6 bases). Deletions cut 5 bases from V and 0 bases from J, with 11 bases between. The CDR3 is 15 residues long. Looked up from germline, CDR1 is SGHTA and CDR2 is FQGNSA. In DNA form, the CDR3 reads TGTGCCAGCAGCCTCGGGACAAGTAGCAATCAGCCCCAGCATTTT. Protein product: CASSLGTSSNQPQHF.

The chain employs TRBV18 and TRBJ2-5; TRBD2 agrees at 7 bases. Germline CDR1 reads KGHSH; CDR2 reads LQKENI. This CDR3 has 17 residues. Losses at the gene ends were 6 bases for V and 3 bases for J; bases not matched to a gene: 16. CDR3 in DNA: TGTGCCAGCTCGTTGATACCCATTGGAGCGGGGAAAGAGACCCAGTACTTC. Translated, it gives CASSLIPIGAGKETQYF.